A single sample is the source of the 14 T cell receptor beta chains below, sequenced in a study of cytomegalovirus exposure and HLA in healthy donors. PCR amplification relied on 60 Vbeta primers (plus 13 Jbeta primers). Assay: immunoSEQ multiplex PCR; the TCRdb copy retains only in-frame clones and omits some. The data contain more than 95,000 clones, under 80% of them singletons. Specimen: PBMCs. These receptors all stem from a woman between 45 and 60 years old in good health and CMV-seropositive.

This clone was seen more than once but under ten times. The chain employs TRBV5-4 and TRBJ2-5; D unclear. V lost 0 bases, J lost 0 bases, and 9 bases lay in between. The CDR3 runs to 15 residues. Germline CDR1 and CDR2: SGHNT and YYREEE (reference sequence). This chain's CDR3 is CASSLGGLYQETQYF. As DNA, the CDR3 is TGTGCCAGCAGCTTGGGTGGGCTGTACCAAGAGACCCAGTACTTC.

This clone turned up a few times. The rearrangement links TRBV19 to TRBJ2-2; 9 nucleotides match TRBD1. V was clipped by 3 bases and J by 7 bases; unmatched bases: 6. The germline V gene encodes CDR1 LNHDA and CDR2 SQIVND (reference sequence). The CDR3 is made up of 15 amino acids. The CDR3 spells CASSIGTGKVGELFF. The CDR3 bases are TGTGCCAGTAGTATCGGGACAGGGAAGGTCGGGGAGCTGTTTTTT.

J is TRBJ1-1 and V is TRBV5-4; D gene ambiguous. CDR3 length: 15 residues. Germline assignment: CDR1 SGHNT and CDR2 YYREEE (reference sequence). V lost 0 bases to trimming and J lost 2 bases, with 11 bases between them. The CDR3 DNA sequence: TGTGCCAGCAGCTTGGAACTTCAGGAAAACACTGAAGCTTTCTTT. The encoded protein is CASSLELQENTEAFF.

This clone was seen a handful of times. The rearrangement joins TRBV28 to TRBJ2-1, with a possible D match to TRBD1 (5 bases). V dropped 6 bases and J dropped 3 bases, with 9 bases sitting between them. Per germline, CDR1 MDHEN and CDR2 SYDVKM. The CDR3 length is 13 residues. Written as DNA, the CDR3 is TGTGCCAGCAGCCCTGACAGCTACAATGAGCAGTTCTTC. Its protein is CASSPDSYNEQFF.

The V and J genes are TRBV10-3 and TRBJ2-1; tentative D call: TRBD2 (5 bases). The CDR3 spans 13 residues. Trimming stripped 6 bases from V and 5 bases from J, with 11 bases between. CDR1 is ENHRY and CDR2 is SYGVKD in the germline V gene. CDR3 sequence reads: CAIRNNGDNEQFF. DNA of the CDR3: TGTGCCATCAGGAACAACGGGGACAATGAGCAGTTCTTC.

The V and J genes are TRBV18 and TRBJ2-7; TRBD1 aligns across 7 bases. V shed 3 bases, J shed 3 bases, and the junction held 11 bases outside the gene matches. The CDR3 extends over 16 amino acids. CDR1 is KGHSH and CDR2 is LQKENI in the germline V gene. This CDR3 is CASSPNDRAFSYEQYF. CDR3 coding DNA: TGTGCCAGCTCACCGAATGACAGGGCTTTTAGCTACGAGCAGTACTTC.

This clone has only a few counts. This rearrangement joins TRBV7-9 to TRBJ2-5, with D perhaps TRBD2 (6 bases). Germline V gives CDR1 SEHNR, CDR2 FQNEAQ (reference sequence). The ends were cut back, 8 bases at V and 6 bases at J, with 16 bases in the middle. The CDR3 extends over 13 amino acids. The DNA of the CDR3 is TGTGCCAGCGTCGGGGGTACCGAGAAGACCCAGTACTTC. The encoded protein is CASVGGTEKTQYF. The full variable domain, its missing parts supplied by reference TRBV7-9 and TRBJ2-5, is DTGVSQNPRHKITKRGQNVTFRCDPISEHNRLYWYRQTLGQGPEFLTYFQNEAQLEKSRLLSDRFSAERPKGSFSTLEIQRTEQGDSAMYLCASVGGTEKTQYFGPGTRLLVL.

This clone was detected a few times. The chain is built from TRBV5-1 and TRBJ2-7, with D perhaps matching TRBD2 (6 bases). The V gene's germline CDR1 is SGHRS and CDR2 YFSETQ. The CDR3 extends over 13 amino acids. The ends were cut back, 0 bases at V and 4 bases at J, with 8 bases in the middle. The CDR3 nucleotides read TGCGCCAGCAGCTTGGAGGCGGGGTACGAGCAGTACTTC. It encodes CASSLEAGYEQYF.

The V gene is TRBV19, the J gene TRBJ1-1; D remains ambiguous. CDR3 length: 13 residues. Germline V gives CDR1 LNHDA, CDR2 SQIVND (reference sequence). V lost 7 bases, J lost 1 base, and 10 bases lay in between. The CDR3 DNA reads as TGTGCCAGTACTGGGAGGACGAACACTGAAGCTTTCTTT. Translated: CASTGRTNTEAFF.

V and J are TRBV29-1 and TRBJ2-1; TRBD2 is a possible D gene (5 bases). The V and J ends lost 4 bases and 0 bases respectively, with 13 bases between them. There are 15 residues in the CDR3. CDR1 is SQVTM, CDR2 ANQGSEA, per germline. The CDR3 DNA reads TGCAGCGTTGCCCAGAGCGGCCACTCCTACAATGAGCAGTTCTTC. Its protein product is CSVAQSGHSYNEQFF.

The chain joins TRBV2 to TRBJ2-1; 7 nucleotides line up with TRBD1. This CDR3 is built from 13 residues. Germline CDR1 is SNHLY and CDR2 is FYNNEI. With 7 bases clipped from V and 3 bases from J, the junction kept 3 bases outside the gene matches. The CDR3 sequence is CASTRGLYNEQFF. The DNA of the CDR3 is TGTGCCAGCACTAGGGGGCTCTACAATGAGCAGTTCTTC.

Here the CDR3 DNA reads TGTGCCAGCAGCCCAAGCGGGGGTTCCTACGAGCAGTACTTC. This translates into CASSPSGGSYEQYF. The chain joins TRBV7-7 to TRBJ2-7; 8 nucleotides match TRBD2. Per the germline V gene, CDR1 is SSHAT and CDR2 is FNYEAQ (reference sequence). There are 14 residues in the CDR3. J gave up 1 base and V 5 bases, and 4 bases lay outside the gene matches. The entire variable domain, with the rest obtained from reference TRBV7-7 and TRBJ2-7, is as follows: GAGVSQSPRYKVTKRGQDVTLRCDPISSHATLYWYQQALGQGPEFLTYFNYEAQPDKSGLPSDRFSAERPEGSISTLTIQRTEQRDSAMYRCASSPSGGSYEQYFGPGTRLTVT.

The V gene is TRBV9, the J gene TRBJ1-2, with TRBD1 identical over 7 bases. This CDR3 has 15 amino acids. The trim removed 5 bases at V and 4 bases at J, leaving 11 bases unmatched. CDR1 and CDR2 from the germline V gene are SGDLS and YYNGEE. The CDR3 loop is CASRNDREVAYGYTF. CDR3 in DNA: TGTGCCAGCAGAAACGACAGGGAAGTGGCCTATGGCTACACCTTC.

There are a few counts of this clone. The rearrangement uses TRBV7-9 and TRBJ1-3, with D unclear. Germline V CDR1 and CDR2: SEHNR, FQNEAQ (reference sequence). V dropped 2 bases and J dropped 4 bases, with 12 bases sitting between them. This CDR3 has 15 residues. CDR3 coding DNA: TGTGCCAGCAGCTTACTGTTGTTGTCCGGAAACACCATATATTTT. This sequence encodes CASSLLLLSGNTIYF.